The clone carrying this T cell receptor beta chain has a handful of counts. With 5 bases clipped from V and 6 bases from J, the junction kept 11 bases outside the gene matches. The CDR3 is 15 residues long. Germline loops: CDR1 MNHNS, CDR2 SASEGT. The data belong to a study of patients and donors after allogeneic stem cell transplantation. A single record per CDR3 protein comes from TCRdb applying MiXCR to the RT-PCR reads. This table holds 190,000 or so distinct CDR3 sequences, 40% to 45% found once. This sequence joins TRBV6-1 and TRBJ1-1, with TRBD1 matching 8 bases. The source is a human donor who was either an allogeneic HSCT recipient or a stem cell or donor lymphocyte infusion donor (not recorded which). It is not recorded whose cells these are; they may come from a transplant donor. The sequenced sample consisted of blood, either unsorted or a sorted T cell fraction (not recorded which). This CDR3 reads CASSQTGAVGAEAFF. DNA for the CDR3: TGTGCCAGCAGTCAGACAGGGGCGGTCGGGGCTGAAGCTTTCTTT.